This TCR beta chain appears in the sequencing data of a study of radiotherapy plus CTLA-4 blockade in lung cancer (dated by TCRdb to between 2018 and 2020). Broadly, across the study: Among enrolled patients, about 19% had an objective response and roughly 30% reached disease control. Broad study findings and their caveats: The strongest predictors of response were reported to be early dynamic shifts in blood T cell clones along with a rise in serum interferon-beta following radiation. TCR clones derived from tumors expanded in peripheral blood after treatment with radiotherapy and ipilimumab.

About this clone itself: The clone's antigen remains unknown. Base qualities are missing; no much larger clone stands one base away.

V is trimmed back by 6 bases and J by 2 bases, and the junction contains 5 bases that no gene match accounts for. The CDR3, from cysteine to phenylalanine, totals 15 residues. The only DNA kept is the CDR3, 45 bases in frame from the first base. The germline V gene yields MNHEY for CDR1 and SVGAGI for CDR2. The study tested focal radiation therapy combined with CTLA-4 blockade (ipilimumab) in patients with chemo-refractory metastatic non-small-cell lung cancer. Receptor amplification or capture employed the immunoSEQ multiplex PCR assay. Sourced from immuneACCESS, this table was stored by TCRdb with only in-frame sequences that have V and J called. A share of the clones is absent; for the studies checked, an unresolved V gene accounts for under half, and the remainder has no known explanation. In this sample the table shows fewer than 35,000 clones, around 75% of which occur a single time. The leading ten clones occupy roughly an eighth of the sample.

The material sequenced was peripheral blood, taken from a patient treated with radiotherapy plus ipilimumab. The sequence derives from a human donor with non-small cell lung cancer that progressed on radiotherapy plus ipilimumab. The rearrangement joined TRBV6-5 to TRBJ2-7; 12 nucleotides in the junction match TRBD1. The DNA is TGTGCCAGCAGGCGGGGACAGGGGGCTGCCTACGAGCAGTACTTC. Its product reads: CASRRGQGAAYEQYF.